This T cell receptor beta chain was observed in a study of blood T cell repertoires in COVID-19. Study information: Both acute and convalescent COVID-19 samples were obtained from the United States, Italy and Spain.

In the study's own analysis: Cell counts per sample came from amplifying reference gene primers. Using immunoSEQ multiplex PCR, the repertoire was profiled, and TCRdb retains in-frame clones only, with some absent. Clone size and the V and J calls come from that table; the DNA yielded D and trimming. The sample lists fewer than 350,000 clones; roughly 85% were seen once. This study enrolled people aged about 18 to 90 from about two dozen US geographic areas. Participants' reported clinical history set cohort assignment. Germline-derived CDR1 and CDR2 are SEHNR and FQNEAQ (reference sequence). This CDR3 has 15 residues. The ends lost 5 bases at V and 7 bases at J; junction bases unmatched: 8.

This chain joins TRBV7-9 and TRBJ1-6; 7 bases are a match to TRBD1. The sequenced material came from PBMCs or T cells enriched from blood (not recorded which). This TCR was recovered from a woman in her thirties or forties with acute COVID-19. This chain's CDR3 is CASSQNRGFNSPLHF. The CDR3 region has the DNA TGTGCCAGCAGCCAGAACAGGGGTTTCAATTCACCCCTCCACTTT. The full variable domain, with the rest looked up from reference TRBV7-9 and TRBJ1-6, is DTGVSQNPRHKITKRGQNVTFRCDPISEHNRLYWYRQTLGQGPEFLTYFQNEAQLEKSRLLSDRFSAERPKGSFSTLEIQRTEQGDSAMYLCASSQNRGFNSPLHFGNGTRLTVT.